A selection of T cell receptor beta chains follows, all from one sample in a study of T cell changes during pregnancy in multiple sclerosis. This table comes from immunoSEQ multiplex PCR, and its TCRdb copy is limited to in-frame clones, with some not included. The sample includes 70,000 or so clones, roughly 90% of them seen just once. This specimen consisted of peripheral blood, obtained in the third trimester of pregnancy. These receptor sequences come from a female donor with multiple sclerosis, enrolled in a pregnancy study. CDR3s include the opening cysteine and the closing phenylalanine or tryptophan. Each record gives: J gene, V gene, D gene, clone size, CDR3 DNA, CDR3 protein. A D gene is named only where the DNA matches it firmly. The listing skips clone size in some rows; elsewhere it reads once, few, many or a size class.

TRBJ1-1,TRBV7-9,.,.,TGTGCCAGCAGCCCGACGGAGGGGAGAACTGAAGCTTTCTTT,CASSPTEGRTEAFF
TRBJ2-5,TRBV5-1,.,.,TGCGCCAGCAGCCCCCTCGGTCTTGAAGAGACCCAGTACTTC,CASSPLGLEETQYF
TRBJ2-1,TRBV9,TRBD2,.,TGTGCCAGCAGCGTAGAGGGCCTGGGCGGGGGGAACGATTCCTACAATGAGCAGTTCTTC,CASSVEGLGGGNDSYNEQFF
TRBJ2-2,TRBV28,.,.,TGTGCCAGCAGTACGGGGGAAAGCTTGATCGCGAACACCGGGGAGCTGTTTTTT,CASSTGESLIANTGELFF
TRBJ1-2,TRBV7-9,TRBD1,.,TGTGCCAGCAGCCCAAGGACAGGCGGGGGGTATGGCTACACCTTC,CASSPRTGGGYGYTF
TRBJ1-2,TRBV9,.,.,TGTGCCAGCAGCGTAGGAGGGAACTATGGCTACACCTTC,CASSVGGNYGYTF
TRBJ1-3,TRBV18,.,.,TGTGCCAGCTCACCTCAGGCAGGGGCGGAAGGAAACACCATATATTTT,CASSPQAGAEGNTIYF
TRBJ1-5,TRBV19,.,.,TGTGCCAGTAGTATATGGCGGATCAATCAGCCCCAGCATTTT,CASSIWRINQPQHF
TRBJ2-3,TRBV7-2,TRBD2,once,TGTGCCAGCAGCTTAATCCCTAGCGGGGGTGCAGATACGCAGTATTTT,CASSLIPSGGADTQYF
TRBJ1-6,TRBV9,.,.,TGTGCCAGCAGCGTAGAGGCAGGGTGGAATTCACCCCTCCACTTT,CASSVEAGWNSPLHF
TRBJ2-2,TRBV2,.,once,TGTGCCAGCAGTGGACTGATCATCACCGGGGAGCTGTTTTTT,CASSGLIITGELFF
TRBJ2-7,TRBV5-8,.,.,TGTGCCAGCAGCCTCGTTAACAGGAACTTCTACGAGCAGTACTTC,CASSLVNRNFYEQYF
TRBJ2-4,TRBV29-1,.,.,TGCAGCGTCCGAGGAGGTGGAGGCGCCAAAAACATTCAGTACTTC,CSVRGGGGAKNIQYF
TRBJ1-2,TRBV2,.,.,TGTGCCAGCAGTGTCGCCAGGGCCTATGGCTACACCTTC,CASSVARAYGYTF
TRBJ2-3,TRBV18,.,once,TGTGCCAGCTCATCGTCAGGGACAGATACGCAGTATTTT,CASSSSGTDTQYF
TRBJ1-3,TRBV2,TRBD1,.,TGTGCCAGCAGGACACAGGGGGCTGGAAACACCATATATTTT,CASRTQGAGNTIYF
TRBJ1-1,TRBV29-1,TRBD1,.,TGCAGCGTTGGTCGGACAGGTGGGGGGAGCACTGAAGCTTTCTTT,CSVGRTGGGSTEAFF
TRBJ2-2,TRBV4-3,TRBD2,.,TGCGCCAGCAGCCAAGATACTAGCGGGGCGGCCCAGGAGCTGTTTTTT,CASSQDTSGAAQELFF
TRBJ1-3,TRBV6-6,TRBD1,.,TGTGCCAGCAGTGCCCGGGACAGGCGTCGAAACACCATATATTTT,CASSARDRRRNTIYF
TRBJ1-5,TRBV30,.,.,TGTGCCTGGAGTACATCTGGGAGTCAGCCCCAGCATTTT,CAWSTSGSQPQHF
TRBJ2-2,TRBV28,.,.,TGTGCCAGCAGTAACTTTGGCGGGGAGCTGTTTTTT,CASSNFGGELFF
TRBJ2-6,TRBV7-8,.,.,TGTGCCAGCAGCTTAGCGGGGGGGCCTGGGGCCAACGTCCTGACTTTC,CASSLAGGPGANVLTF
TRBJ1-2,TRBV29-1,TRBD1,.,TGCAGCGTTGATCTACAGGGGCCAGCTAACTATGGCTACACCTTC,CSVDLQGPANYGYTF
TRBJ2-5,TRBV4-2,TRBD2,.,TGTGCCAGCAGCCAAGAGAGCGGGGGGGCGGAGACCCAGTACTTC,CASSQESGGAETQYF
TRBJ2-3,TRBV5-1,.,.,TGCGCCAGCAGCTTGTCAGGGGTCCACACAGATACGCAGTATTTT,CASSLSGVHTDTQYF
TRBJ1-5,TRBV7-2,.,.,TGTGCCAGCAGCTTAGCCTGGGAGGGACAGCCCCAGCATTTT,CASSLAWEGQPQHF
TRBJ2-2,TRBV19,TRBD2,few,TGTGCCAGTAGGACTAGCGGGGACACCGGGGAGCTGTTTTTT,CASRTSGDTGELFF
TRBJ2-3,TRBV6-4,TRBD2,.,TGTGCCAGCAGTGACTCGACTAGCGGGGGGGATACGCAGTATTTT,CASSDSTSGGDTQYF
TRBJ1-3,TRBV28,TRBD1,.,TGTGCCAGCAGTTCCCTGGGACAGGGGGACACCATATATTTT,CASSSLGQGDTIYF
TRBJ1-1,TRBV2,TRBD1,.,TGTGCCAGCAGTGGGGACAGTATGAACACTGAAGCTTTCTTT,CASSGDSMNTEAFF
TRBJ1-4,TRBV13,.,.,TGTGCCAGCAGCCTTAAGGGAGATATTAATGAAAAACTGTTTTTT,CASSLKGDINEKLFF
TRBJ1-5,TRBV6-6,TRBD1,.,TGTGCCAGCAGTTACTACGAGGGGGCTGGTCAGCCCCAGCATTTT,CASSYYEGAGQPQHF
TRBJ1-2,TRBV7-9,.,.,TGTGCCAGCAGCTTTGCCGGGGGGGGCTACACCTTC,CASSFAGGGYTF
TRBJ2-6,TRBV18,TRBD2,.,TGTGCCAGCTCACCACTAGCGGGGGGGTCTGGGGCCAACGTCCTGACTTTC,CASSPLAGGSGANVLTF
TRBJ1-1,TRBV10-3,.,.,TGTGCCATCACCCCTCAGTCGAACACTGAAGCTTTCTTT,CAITPQSNTEAFF
TRBJ2-3,TRBV7-2,.,.,TGTGCCAGCAGGTGGAGGGGGCGGGGGGACGACAATACGCAGTATTTT,CASRWRGRGDDNTQYF
TRBJ2-3,TRBV2,.,.,TGTGCCAGCAGTCCTGGGCAGACCACAGATACGCAGTATTTT,CASSPGQTTDTQYF
TRBJ1-1,TRBV5-1,.,.,TGCGCCAGCAGCTCCCAAGGACAGTTGAACACTGAAGCTTTCTTT,CASSSQGQLNTEAFF
TRBJ1-2,TRBV4-1,.,.,TGCGCCAGCAGCCAAGCGGACTATGGCTACACCTTC,CASSQADYGYTF